These 22 T cell receptor beta chains came from one sample sequenced in a study of technical replicates of blood from several donors. Profiled with immunoSEQ multiplex PCR; TCRdb holds only in-frame clones, not every one. The sample has 55,000 to 75,000 clones; approximately 95% are singletons. The sequencing input was PBMCs. The receptors come from a human donor in good health. Some clones in this sample may be carry-over from other donors' samples.

This rearrangement joins TRBV7-8 to TRBJ1-2, with TRBD1 as a possible D gene (6 bases). Trimming cost V 5 bases and J 8 bases, with 18 bases left between them. CDR1 is SGHVS, CDR2 FQNEAQ, per germline. There are 14 residues in the CDR3. This chain's CDR3 is CASSRALGARGYTF. CDR3 DNA: TGTGCCAGCAGCCGGGCCCTGGGGGCGCGGGGCTACACCTTC. The full variable domain, rest sourced from reference TRBV7-8 and TRBJ1-2, is GAGVSQSPRYKVAKRGQDVALRCDPISGHVSLFWYQQALGQGPEFLTYFQNEAQLDKSGLPSDRFFAERPEGSVSTLKIQRTQQEDSAVYLCASSRALGARGYTFGSGTRLTVV.

V is TRBV5-4 and J is TRBJ1-1; no reliable D call. CDR1 is SGHNT, CDR2 YYREEE, per germline (reference sequence). CDR3 length: 14 amino acids. The V and J ends lost 0 bases and 3 bases respectively, with 9 bases between them. The CDR3 DNA sequence: TGTGCCAGCAGCTTGGGTGGGAGATACACTGAAGCTTTCTTT. This encodes CASSLGGRYTEAFF.

This chain links TRBV30 with TRBJ2-2, with D maybe TRBD1 (6 bases). Trimming removed 3 bases at V and 7 bases at J, with 12 bases between. CDR3 length: 13 amino acids. Per the germline V gene, CDR1 is GTSNPN and CDR2 is SVGIG (reference sequence). CDR3 residues: CAWRPTGIGELFF. As DNA, the CDR3 is TGTGCCTGGAGGCCCACAGGGATCGGGGAGCTGTTTTTT.

The gene calls are TRBV29-1 and TRBJ2-2; 9 bases are a match to TRBD2. J gave up 5 bases and V 2 bases, and 6 bases lay outside the gene matches. The germline V gene encodes CDR1 SQVTM and CDR2 ANQGSEA. The CDR3 spans 15 residues. The CDR3 coding sequence is TGCAGCGTTGAACCTAGCGGGACGAGGACCGGGGAGCTGTTTTTT. Translated: CSVEPSGTRTGELFF.

The chain carries TRBV6-1 and TRBJ2-7; 10 positions agree with TRBD1. Germline V gene lookup returns CDR1 MNHNS and CDR2 SASEGT. The CDR3 spans 15 residues. After removal of 6 bases from V and 7 bases from J, the junction contained 12 bases not matched to a gene. The CDR3 DNA sequence: TGTGCCAGCAGCCCCAGGGACAGGGGTTTCGAAGAGCAGTACTTC. Protein product: CASSPRDRGFEEQYF.

The chain joins TRBV9 to TRBJ2-2; the D gene is possibly TRBD2 (6 bases). The germline gives CDR1 SGDLS, CDR2 YYNGEE. V was cut by 0 bases and J by 2 bases, with 14 bases left in between. The CDR3 loop spans 17 amino acids. CDR3 coding DNA: TGTGCCAGCAGCGTAGGTCCCCAGGGAGGCAACACCGGGGAGCTGTTTTTT. Its translation: CASSVGPQGGNTGELFF.

V and J are TRBV5-1 and TRBJ1-5; 8 bases agree with TRBD1. V shed 4 bases and J 3 bases; nucleotides not matched to a gene: 9. The CDR3 sequence is 16 residues long. Germline V gene sequence: CDR1 SGHRS, CDR2 YFSETQ. CDR3 sequence (DNA): TGCGCCAGCAGCCCTGGCGGACAGGGAAACAATCAGCCCCAGCATTTT. It translates to CASSPGGQGNNQPQHF.

J is TRBJ2-7 and V is TRBV5-1, with 8 bases that match TRBD1. The junction had 3 bases not matched to a gene; V was cut back by 4 bases and J by 0 bases. CDR3 length: 14 amino acids. Germline values: CDR1 SGHRS, CDR2 YFSETQ. The CDR3, as DNA: TGCGCCAGCAGCGAGGGACAGGACTCCTACGAGCAGTACTTC. It yields the protein CASSEGQDSYEQYF.

The chain combines TRBV7-8 with TRBJ2-3, with D perhaps matching TRBD1 (6 bases). Between the trimmed V and J ends, which lost 5 bases and 2 bases, there was a span of 11 bases. Germline V gene sequence: CDR1 SGHVS, CDR2 FQNEAQ. CDR3 length: 14 residues. The CDR3 DNA reads as TGTGCCAGCAGCCCAACAGGGTTCACAGATACGCAGTATTTT. It yields the protein CASSPTGFTDTQYF.

The chain recombines TRBV7-2 with TRBJ2-5; 10 bases are shared with TRBD1. In germline, CDR1 is SGHTA, CDR2 FQGNSA. With V trimmed by 2 bases and J by 5 bases, 2 bases remained unmatched. CDR3 length equals 14 residues. The CDR3 DNA sequence: TGTGCCAGCAGCTTACGGGACAGGGGCGAGACCCAGTACTTC. It encodes CASSLRDRGETQYF. Supplemented by reference TRBV7-2 and TRBJ2-5, the full variable domain reads GAGVSQSPSNKVTEKGKDVELRCDPISGHTALYWYRQSLGQGLEFLIYFQGNSAPDKSGLPSDRFSAERTGGSVSTLTIQRTQQEDSAVYLCASSLRDRGETQYFGPGTRLLVL.

V usage is TRBV30 and J usage is TRBJ2-1; D might be TRBD1 (7 bases). The CDR3 has 14 residues. Germline CDR1 GTSNPN, CDR2 SVGIG (reference sequence). Trimming took 2 bases from V and 6 from J, leaving 14 bases between them. The CDR3 bases are TGTGCCTGGAGTAGGAGGGGGCGTAGCAATGAGCAGTTCTTC. Its protein is CAWSRRGRSNEQFF.

CDR3 DNA sequence: TGCAGCGACTGGGGGACTAGTGCGGCAGGTACGCAGTATTTT. It is translated as CSDWGTSAAGTQYF. The V call is TRBV29-1, the J call TRBJ2-3; 8 nucleotides agree with TRBD2. CDR1 and CDR2 (germline): SQVTM, ANQGSEA. The CDR3 consists of 14 residues. The V gene end was trimmed by 7 bases and the J gene end by 8 bases; junction bases not matched to a gene: 14.

The chain uses TRBV7-2 and TRBJ2-7; 7 bases match TRBD2. CDR1 and CDR2 (germline): SGHTA, FQGNSA. Trimming at V came to 3 bases and at J to 3 bases, leaving 5 bases not matched to a gene. The CDR3 spans 14 residues. For the CDR3, the DNA is TGTGCCAGCAGCTTTGGACCGGGGGGCTACGAGCAGTACTTC. Translating gives CASSFGPGGYEQYF.

Of note for this clone: At one end the junction does not follow the germline gene, possibly because of a read error. V and J are TRBV29-1 and TRBJ1-4; maybe TRBD1 (5 bases). The germline CDR1 and CDR2 sequences are SQVTM and ANQGSEA. CDR3 size: 12 residues. The CDR3 sequence: CSVEGGRAETVF. The CDR3, as DNA: TGCAGCGTTGAAGGGGGCCGGGCTGAAACTGTTTTT.

V gene TRBV27 combines with J gene TRBJ2-7; 8 positions match TRBD2. The CDR3 sequence is 21 residues long. In germline, CDR1 is MNHEY, CDR2 SMNVEV (reference sequence). The V and J ends lost 3 bases and 1 base, in that order; junction bases with no gene match: 23. The CDR3 loop reads CASSFSRERGTVLAESYEQYF. The CDR3 DNA reads as TGTGCCAGCAGTTTTTCCCGGGAGCGGGGCACGGTACTAGCGGAGTCCTACGAGCAGTACTTC.

The sample holds one count of this clone. The chain has TRBV7-8 and TRBJ1-2, with D possibly TRBD1 on 6 matching bases. Germline loops: CDR1 SGHVS, CDR2 FQNEAQ. The CDR3 has 12 residues. The V end was cut by 0 bases, the J end by 8 bases, with 7 bases between. CDR3 sequence reads: CASSLAGGGYTF. The CDR3, as DNA: TGTGCCAGCAGCTTAGCAGGGGGAGGCTACACCTTC.

The table lists this clone with a count of one. This chain uses TRBV7-9 with TRBJ1-2; 9 nucleotides align to TRBD1. CDR3 length: 16 amino acids. Trimming at V came to 2 bases and at J to 7 bases, leaving 11 bases not matched to a gene. Germline assignment: CDR1 SEHNR and CDR2 FQNEAQ (reference sequence). CDR3 sequence: CASSLLTGGALVGYTF. CDR3 coding DNA: TGTGCCAGCAGCTTACTCACAGGGGGCGCGTTGGTTGGCTACACCTTC.

This clone was picked up one time. J is TRBJ2-7 and V is TRBV7-7, with TRBD1 as a possible D gene (6 bases). The V end lost 3 bases, the J end lost 5 bases, and 20 bases lay between the germline ends. The CDR3 contains 16 residues. Germline V gene lookup returns CDR1 SSHAT and CDR2 FNYEAQ (reference sequence). CDR3 nucleotides: TGTGCCAGCAGCTTTAGGGGGAGATTCTTGACTAACGAGCAGTACTTC. Residues: CASSFRGRFLTNEQYF.

The chain uses TRBV25-1 and TRBJ2-5; the match to TRBD1 covers 7 bases. V shed 8 bases and J 2 bases; nucleotides not matched to a gene: 8. The CDR3 consists of 14 residues. From germline, CDR1 is MGHDK and CDR2 SYGVNS. CDR3 bases: TGTGCCAGCGGGATAGGGGGACAGCAAGAGACCCAGTACTTC. This sequence encodes CASGIGGQQETQYF.

This clone has more than one count but fewer than ten. This sequence joins TRBV7-6 and TRBJ2-7; 7 bases are shared with TRBD2. CDR1 is SGHVS and CDR2 is FNYEAQ in the germline V gene. This CDR3 contains 17 residues. The ends lost 5 bases at V and 0 bases at J; junction bases unmatched: 13. The CDR3 loop is CASSQNTGGGYSYEQYF. In nucleotides, the CDR3 is TGTGCCAGCAGCCAAAATACGGGGGGAGGTTACTCCTACGAGCAGTACTTC.

The chain uses TRBV29-1 and TRBJ2-6; D possibly corresponds to TRBD1 (5 bases). Per germline, CDR1 SQVTM and CDR2 ANQGSEA. This CDR3 is 13 amino acids long. Trimming shortened V by 0 bases and J by 9 bases, and 9 bases separated the two germline ends. In DNA, the CDR3 is TGCAGCGTTGAAGATCAGGGTTACAACGTCCTGACTTTC. Amino acids: CSVEDQGYNVLTF.

The chain joins TRBV21-1 to TRBJ2-3; the table gives TRBD2 as D, unverified against the DNA. TRBV21-1 has pseudogene status. This CDR3 contains 16 residues. Here the CDR3 reads CASSTRGRAFPDTQYF. The CDR3 DNA reads TGTGCCAGCAGCACCCGGGGGAGGGCCTTCCCAGATACGCAGTATTTT.